This T cell receptor (beta chain) emerged from a study of T cells after yellow fever vaccination (dated by TCRdb to the late 2010s). With respect to the entire study: The SMART-Seq v4 Ultra Low Input RNA kit was used to prepare libraries from fractions with low cell numbers. To follow T-cell clones before and after primary and booster YFV17D yellow fever vaccination, bulk TCR alpha and beta repertoires were sequenced over time. Two healthy male donors, one aged 18 to 30 and one aged 30 to 40 years, were included in the cohort. Blood was collected at multiple timepoints before and after primary and secondary immunization, and bulk PBMC replicates and cell subsets were isolated.

This specimen's treatment or condition label, interpreted: live attenuated yellow fever vaccine strain. At each blood-draw timepoint, two biological replicates of bulk PBMCs were collected. PBMCs were isolated from peripheral blood using a standard Ficoll-Paque protocol. TriZol was used to extract RNA from bulk PBMCs, from CD4 and CD8 fractions, and from dextramer-positive and dextramer-negative fractions. A note on this clonotype: Its binding antigen is unknown. No per-base quality is available; no much larger clone lies one base away.

Reads for this sample came from an Illumina NovaSeq 6000. TCR cDNA was synthesized by 5'RACE template switching, through which a universal primer site and unique molecular identifiers were introduced. Priming for cDNA synthesis came from both the TCR alpha and TCR beta constant segments. Libraries were amplified in two PCR steps, with sample barcodes and sequencing adapters added in the second step. Sequencing of libraries was performed on Illumina HiSeq 2500 (2x100 bp) or NovaSeq (2x150 bp). Regarding the original processing steps: Demultiplexing of reads and collapsing into UMI consensus sequences were performed with MIGEC, and V(D)J alignment was carried out with MiXCR. Using edgeR on replicate PBMC samples, clonotypes were called vaccine-responding if FDR was below 0.01 and the log2 fold change was above 5 up to day 15. Each bulk clonotype received a CD4 or CD8 identity based on whether the sequenced CD4 or CD8 repertoire contained that clonotype at higher abundance. TCRdb redid the processing of the public reads, applying fastp at Q25 and MiXCR, and retained in-frame beta chains. Under each unique CDR3 protein, matching rows form one entry showing the most common genes and DNA. The V and J calls were determined by TCRdb, not by the authors. Within this sample are fewer than 350,000 distinct CDR3 sequences, with approximately 4.5% of them counted one time only. The top ten clonotypes cover 15% to 20% of the sample.

Overall study outcomes, separate from this receptor: Only two donors were included in the study, so the extent to which the findings can be generalized is limited. The secondary T-cell response was weaker than the primary response but faster, peaking on day 5 instead of day 15. After the booster, most clones that had expanded after primary vaccination were detected again (about 97% of CD4 and around 88% of CD8), suggesting broad maintenance of memory. Computational filtering was required because FACS-sorted repertoires could contain abundant contaminating clonotypes from the bulk population. A small share of clonotypes was detected in both CD4 and CD8 compartments, with the overlap likely arising from convergent recombination.

Sequenced material: PBMCs, taken 15 days after the yellow fever booster vaccination. This TCR was recovered from a young man who received the YFV17D yellow fever vaccine.

CDR3 protein: CASRNGHTATNEKLFF. The nucleotide sequence reads as follows: TGTGCCAGTCGGAATGGGCATACTGCAACTAATGAAAAACTGTTTTTT. The sequence is built from TRBV19 and TRBJ1-4; no D gene call is confident. The trim is 8 bases for V and 0 bases for J, with a gap of 16 bases between the germline ends. The CDR3 goes from the cysteine to the phenylalanine over 16 residues. The DNA shown is the 48-base CDR3, in frame from base 1. Sequences LNHDA (CDR1) and SQIVND (CDR2) are obtained from the germline V gene (reference sequence).